This is a list of T cell receptor beta chains from one sample in a study of blood T cell repertoires in COVID-19. Sequenced by immunoSEQ multiplex PCR; TCRdb stores in-frame clones only, minus some. The data contain fewer than 400,000 clones, around four fifths of them seen just once; the ten biggest clones take up around 3%. The sequenced material came from peripheral blood. The source of these receptors is a man younger than 45 with active or convalescent COVID-19. Each CDR3 is given with its conserved first and last residue. A D gene is named only where the DNA matches it firmly. Size is omitted from some rows. Given values are once, few, many or a class for expanded clones.

j_gene,abundance,len,v_gene,d_gene,CDR3nt,CDR3aa
TRBJ1-4,-,14,TRBV6-5,-,TGTGCCAGCAGCGAGGGAAGGATACTTGAAAAACTGTTTTTT,CASSEGRILEKLFF
TRBJ2-1,-,14,TRBV11-1,-,TGTGCCAGCAGCTTAGGGCGGGCGGGGAATGAGCAGTTCTTC,CASSLGRAGNEQFF
TRBJ2-2,-,13,TRBV13,TRBD1,TGTGCCAGCAGCTCAGAGACAGGGGGGGAGCTGTTTTTT,CASSSETGGELFF
TRBJ2-7,-,13,TRBV6-5,-,TGTGCCAGCAGCCTCACGACAAAAACCGAGCAGTACTTC,CASSLTTKTEQYF
TRBJ2-7,-,15,TRBV6-5,-,TGTGCCAGCAGTTATACCCAGGGCCATCGGGACGAGCAGTACTTC,CASSYTQGHRDEQYF
TRBJ2-1,-,15,TRBV6-5,-,TGTGCCAGCAGGGCTGACAGGTTCACCTACAATGAGCAGTTCTTC,CASRADRFTYNEQFF
TRBJ2-5,-,11,TRBV6-6,-,TGTGCCAGCAGTCCCTCGGAGACCCAGTACTTC,CASSPSETQYF
TRBJ2-5,-,18,TRBV5-1,TRBD2,TGCGCCAGCAGTTGGAGGACTAGCGGGGGGGCTATGAAAGAGACCCAGTACTTC,CASSWRTSGGAMKETQYF
TRBJ1-1,-,12,TRBV30,-,TGTGCCTGGAGACTAGGGTGGGCTGAAGCTTTCTTT,CAWRLGWAEAFF
TRBJ1-6,few,15,TRBV29-1,-,TGCAGCGTTGCTCAGGATACAGGCGATAATTCACCCCTCCACTTT,CSVAQDTGDNSPLHF
TRBJ2-7,once,13,TRBV7-3,-,TGTGCCAGCAGCATATTAACAGGACACGAGCAGTACTTC,CASSILTGHEQYF
TRBJ1-1,few,15,TRBV19,-,TGTGCCAGTAGTATAGACGGGGTTCCGAACACTGAAGCTTTCTTT,CASSIDGVPNTEAFF